This T cell receptor (beta chain) derives from a study of blood T cell repertoires in COVID-19. Study overall: Material from acute and convalescent COVID-19 was sourced from the United States, Italy and Spain. Sample material is recorded as cDNA or gDNA derived from T cells, B-cell-depleted T cells, or PBMCs.

How the authors handled the data: Nucleated cell number was recorded as an estimate derived from reference gene primer amplification. Repertoires were generated with immunoSEQ multiplex PCR, while TCRdb's copy carries only in-frame clones and drops some. Clone size and V and J calls were adopted from that table, with D and trimming inferred from the DNA. The profile shows 300,000 to 450,000 clones, 85% of them singletons. This receptor was taken from a woman younger than 35 with acute or convalescent COVID-19. The specimen was peripheral blood.

Here the CDR3 DNA reads TGTGCCAGCAGCCAAGTTCAAGAAGCTTTCTTT. This translates into CASSQVQEAFF. J is TRBJ1-1 and V is TRBV14; D remains ambiguous. Germline V gene lookup returns CDR1 SGHDN and CDR2 FVKESK. This CDR3 is built from 11 residues. V was pared by 1 base and J by 8 bases, with 5 bases between. Looking up the rest from reference TRBV14 and TRBJ1-1 gives the full variable domain: EAGVTQFPSHSVIEKGQTVTLRCDPISGHDNLYWYRRVMGKEIKFLLHFVKESKQDESGMPNNRFLAERTGGTYSTLKVQPAELEDSGVYFCASSQVQEAFFGQGTRLTVV.